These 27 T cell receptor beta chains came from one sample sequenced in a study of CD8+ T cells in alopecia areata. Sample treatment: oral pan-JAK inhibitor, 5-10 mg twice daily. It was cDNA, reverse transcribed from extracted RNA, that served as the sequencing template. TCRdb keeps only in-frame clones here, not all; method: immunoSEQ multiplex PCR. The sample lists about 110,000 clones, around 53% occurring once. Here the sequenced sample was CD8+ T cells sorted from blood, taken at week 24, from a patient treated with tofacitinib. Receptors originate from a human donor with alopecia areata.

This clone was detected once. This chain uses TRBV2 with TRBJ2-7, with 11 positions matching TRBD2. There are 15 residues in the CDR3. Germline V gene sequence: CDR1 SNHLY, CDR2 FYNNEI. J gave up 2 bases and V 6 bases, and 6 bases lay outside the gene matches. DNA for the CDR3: TGTGCCAGCAGCCCCGGGACTAGCGGACCCTACGAGCAGTACTTC. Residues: CASSPGTSGPYEQYF.

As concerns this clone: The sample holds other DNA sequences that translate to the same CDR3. The CDR3 DNA sequence: TGTGCCTGGAGTGTGGACGATGAAAAACTGTTTTTT. Residues: CAWSVDDEKLFF. This chain connects TRBV30 to TRBJ1-4; D is unclear. CDR1 is GTSNPN and CDR2 is SVGIG in the germline V gene (reference sequence). V was trimmed by 0 bases and J by 6 bases, leaving 5 bases between them. The CDR3 spans 12 residues. Complete variable domain (other parts from reference TRBV30 and TRBJ1-4): SQTIHQWPATLVQPVGSPLSLECTVEGTSNPNLYWYRQAAGRGLQLLFYSVGIGQISSEVPQNLSASRPQDRQFILSSKKLLLSDSGFYLCAWSVDDEKLFFGSGTQLSVL.

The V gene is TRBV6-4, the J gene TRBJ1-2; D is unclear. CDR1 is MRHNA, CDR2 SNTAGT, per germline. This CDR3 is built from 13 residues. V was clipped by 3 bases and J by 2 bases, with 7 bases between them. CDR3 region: CASSETGNYGYTF. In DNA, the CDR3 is TGTGCCAGCAGTGAGACGGGGAACTATGGCTACACCTTC.

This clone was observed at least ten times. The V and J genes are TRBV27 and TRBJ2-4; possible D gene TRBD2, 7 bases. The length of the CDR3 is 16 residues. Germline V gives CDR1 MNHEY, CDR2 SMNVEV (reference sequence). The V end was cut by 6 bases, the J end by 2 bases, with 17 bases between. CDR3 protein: CASSPSGGASKNIQYF. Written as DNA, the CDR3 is TGTGCCAGCAGCCCCTCGGGGGGCGCGTCCAAAAACATTCAGTACTTC.

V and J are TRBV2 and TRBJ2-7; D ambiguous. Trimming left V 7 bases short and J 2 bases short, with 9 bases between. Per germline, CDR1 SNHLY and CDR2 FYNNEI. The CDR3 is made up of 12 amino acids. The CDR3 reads CASTSGPYEQYF. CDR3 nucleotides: TGTGCCAGCACATCAGGACCCTACGAGCAGTACTTC.

The CDR3 DNA sequence: TGCGCCAGCAGCTACTCCGGGACTTCGAACGGGTACTTC. It specifies CASSYSGTSNGYF. The chain uses TRBV5-1 and TRBJ2-7; a possible D gene is TRBD2 (6 bases). Germline CDR1 is SGHRS and CDR2 is YFSETQ. The CDR3 runs to 13 residues. Trimming removed 3 bases from V and 12 bases from J, with 19 bases in between.

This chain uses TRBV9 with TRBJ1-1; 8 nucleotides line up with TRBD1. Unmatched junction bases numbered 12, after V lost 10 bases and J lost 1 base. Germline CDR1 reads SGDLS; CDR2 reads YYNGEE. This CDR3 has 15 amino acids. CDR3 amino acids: CAGGPPTGENTEAFF. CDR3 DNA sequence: TGTGCCGGAGGACCCCCGACAGGGGAGAACACTGAAGCTTTCTTT.

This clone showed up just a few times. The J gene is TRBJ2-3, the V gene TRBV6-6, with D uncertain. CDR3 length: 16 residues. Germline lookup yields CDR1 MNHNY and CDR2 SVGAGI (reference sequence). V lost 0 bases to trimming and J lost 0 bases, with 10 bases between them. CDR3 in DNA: TGTGCCAGCAGTTACTCTGGAACCGTTAGCACAGATACGCAGTATTTT. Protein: CASSYSGTVSTDTQYF.

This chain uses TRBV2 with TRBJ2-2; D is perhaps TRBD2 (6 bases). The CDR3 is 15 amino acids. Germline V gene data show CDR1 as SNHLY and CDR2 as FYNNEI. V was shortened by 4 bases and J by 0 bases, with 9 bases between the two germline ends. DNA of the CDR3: TGTGCCAGCAGTGCGGGACTTCCGAACACCGGGGAGCTGTTTTTT. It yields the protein CASSAGLPNTGELFF.

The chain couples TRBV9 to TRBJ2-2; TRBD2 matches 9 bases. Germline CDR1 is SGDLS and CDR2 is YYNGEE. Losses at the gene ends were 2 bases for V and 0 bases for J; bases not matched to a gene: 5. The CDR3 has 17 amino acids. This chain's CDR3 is CASSVSLAGPNTGELFF. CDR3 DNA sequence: TGTGCCAGCAGCGTGAGTCTAGCGGGGCCGAACACCGGGGAGCTGTTTTTT.

This CDR3 is CASTGHHYGYTF. Here the CDR3 DNA reads TGTGCCAGTACCGGGCACCACTATGGCTACACCTTC. V and J are TRBV19 and TRBJ1-2; unclear D gene. Germline CDR1 LNHDA, CDR2 SQIVND (reference sequence). The CDR3 covers 12 residues. Deletions cut 7 bases from V and 3 bases from J, with 9 bases between.

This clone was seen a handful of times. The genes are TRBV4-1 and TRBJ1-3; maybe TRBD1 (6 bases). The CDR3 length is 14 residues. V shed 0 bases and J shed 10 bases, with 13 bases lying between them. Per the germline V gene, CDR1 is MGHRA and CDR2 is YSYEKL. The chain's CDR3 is CASSQDEQGDTIYF. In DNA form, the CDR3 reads TGCGCCAGCAGCCAAGATGAACAGGGAGATACCATATATTTT.

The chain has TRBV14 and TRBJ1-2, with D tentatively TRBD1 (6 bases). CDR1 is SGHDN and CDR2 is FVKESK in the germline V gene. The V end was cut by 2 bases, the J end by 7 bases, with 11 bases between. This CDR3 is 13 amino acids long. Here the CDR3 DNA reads TGTGCCAGCAGCCAAACAGGGTGGGGTGGCTACACCTTC. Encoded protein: CASSQTGWGGYTF.

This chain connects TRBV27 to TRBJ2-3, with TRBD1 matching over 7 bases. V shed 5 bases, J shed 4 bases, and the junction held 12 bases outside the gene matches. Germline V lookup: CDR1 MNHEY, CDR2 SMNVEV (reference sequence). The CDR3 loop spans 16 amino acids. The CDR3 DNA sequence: TGTGCCAGCAGTCCCTGGACAGGCGAGGACCCAGATACGCAGTATTTT. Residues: CASSPWTGEDPDTQYF.

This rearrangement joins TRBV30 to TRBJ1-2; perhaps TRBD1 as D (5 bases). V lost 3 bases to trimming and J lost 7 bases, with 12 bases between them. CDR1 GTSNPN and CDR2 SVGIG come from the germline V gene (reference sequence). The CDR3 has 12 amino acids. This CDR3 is CAWRGRVFGYTF. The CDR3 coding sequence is TGTGCCTGGAGGGGCAGGGTTTTTGGCTACACCTTC. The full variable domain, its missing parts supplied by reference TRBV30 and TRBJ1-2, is SQTIHQWPATLVQPVGSPLSLECTVEGTSNPNLYWYRQAAGRGLQLLFYSVGIGQISSEVPQNLSASRPQDRQFILSSKKLLLSDSGFYLCAWRGRVFGYTFGSGTRLTVV.

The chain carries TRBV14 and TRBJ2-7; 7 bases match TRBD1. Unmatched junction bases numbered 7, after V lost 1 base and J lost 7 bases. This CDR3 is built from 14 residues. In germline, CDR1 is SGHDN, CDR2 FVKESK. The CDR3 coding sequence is TGTGCCAGCAGCCAAGCCCCAGGGGGTTGGGAGCAGTACTTC. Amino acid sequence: CASSQAPGGWEQYF. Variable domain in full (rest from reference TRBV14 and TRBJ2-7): EAGVTQFPSHSVIEKGQTVTLRCDPISGHDNLYWYRRVMGKEIKFLLHFVKESKQDESGMPNNRFLAERTGGTYSTLKVQPAELEDSGVYFCASSQAPGGWEQYFGPGTRLTVT.

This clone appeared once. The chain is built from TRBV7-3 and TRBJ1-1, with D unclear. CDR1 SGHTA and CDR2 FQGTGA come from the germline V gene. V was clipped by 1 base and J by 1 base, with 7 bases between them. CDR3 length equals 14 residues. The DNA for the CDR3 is TGTGCCAGCAGCTTAAAAGGAGCGAACACTGAAGCTTTCTTT. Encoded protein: CASSLKGANTEAFF.

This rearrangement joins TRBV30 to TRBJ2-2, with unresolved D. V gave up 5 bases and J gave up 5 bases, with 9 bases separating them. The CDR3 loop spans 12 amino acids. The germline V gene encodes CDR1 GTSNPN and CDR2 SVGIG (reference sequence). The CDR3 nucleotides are TGTGCCTGGGGCCTCGGGACCGGGGAGCTGTTTTTT. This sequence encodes CAWGLGTGELFF. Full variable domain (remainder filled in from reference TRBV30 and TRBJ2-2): SQTIHQWPATLVQPVGSPLSLECTVEGTSNPNLYWYRQAAGRGLQLLFYSVGIGQISSEVPQNLSASRPQDRQFILSSKKLLLSDSGFYLCAWGLGTGELFFGEGSRLTVL.

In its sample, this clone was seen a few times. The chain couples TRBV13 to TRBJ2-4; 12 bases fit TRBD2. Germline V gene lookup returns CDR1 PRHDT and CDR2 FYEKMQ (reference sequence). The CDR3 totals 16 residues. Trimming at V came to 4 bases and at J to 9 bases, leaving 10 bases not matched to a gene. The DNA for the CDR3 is TGTGCCAGCAGCTCCTACTCTAGCGGGGGGGCCTCCATTCAGTACTTC. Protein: CASSSYSSGGASIQYF. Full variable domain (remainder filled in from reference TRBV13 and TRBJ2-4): AAGVIQSPRHLIKEKRETATLKCYPIPRHDTVYWYQQGPGQDPQFLISFYEKMQSDKGSIPDRFSAQQFSDYHSELNMSSLELGDSALYFCASSSYSSGGASIQYFGAGTRLSVL.

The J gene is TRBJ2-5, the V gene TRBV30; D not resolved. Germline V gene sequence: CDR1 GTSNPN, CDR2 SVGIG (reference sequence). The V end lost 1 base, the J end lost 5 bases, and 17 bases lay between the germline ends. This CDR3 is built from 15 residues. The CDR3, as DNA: TGTGCCTGGAGTGCCCTCCTCTCTACCGGGGAGACCCAGTACTTC. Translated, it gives CAWSALLSTGETQYF. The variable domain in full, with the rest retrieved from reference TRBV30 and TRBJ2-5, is SQTIHQWPATLVQPVGSPLSLECTVEGTSNPNLYWYRQAAGRGLQLLFYSVGIGQISSEVPQNLSASRPQDRQFILSSKKLLLSDSGFYLCAWSALLSTGETQYFGPGTRLLVL.

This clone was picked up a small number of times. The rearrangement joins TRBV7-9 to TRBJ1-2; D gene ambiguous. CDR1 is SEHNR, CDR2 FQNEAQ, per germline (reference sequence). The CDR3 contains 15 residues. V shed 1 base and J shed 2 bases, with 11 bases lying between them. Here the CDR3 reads CASSLGSDVNYGYTF. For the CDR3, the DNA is TGTGCCAGCAGCTTAGGCTCAGACGTAAACTATGGCTACACCTTC.

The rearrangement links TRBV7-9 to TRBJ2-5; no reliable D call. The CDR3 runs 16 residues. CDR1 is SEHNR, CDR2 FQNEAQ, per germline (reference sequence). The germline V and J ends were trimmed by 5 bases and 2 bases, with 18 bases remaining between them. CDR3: CASSRAARLQQETQYF. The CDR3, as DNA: TGTGCCAGCAGCAGGGCAGCCAGGCTTCAGCAAGAGACCCAGTACTTC. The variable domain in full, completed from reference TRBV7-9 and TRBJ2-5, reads DTGVSQNPRHKITKRGQNVTFRCDPISEHNRLYWYRQTLGQGPEFLTYFQNEAQLEKSRLLSDRFSAERPKGSFSTLEIQRTEQGDSAMYLCASSRAARLQQETQYFGPGTRLLVL.

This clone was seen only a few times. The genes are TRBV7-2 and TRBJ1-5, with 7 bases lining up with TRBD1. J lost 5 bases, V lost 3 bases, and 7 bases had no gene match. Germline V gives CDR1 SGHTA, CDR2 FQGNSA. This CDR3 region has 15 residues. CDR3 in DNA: TGTGCCAGCAGCTTCGGCTTAACAGGGGATCAGCCCCAGCATTTT. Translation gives CASSFGLTGDQPQHF.

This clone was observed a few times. CDR3 nucleotides: TGCGCCAGCAGCTTGGATTTCCGTATCAGACGCGGCTACGAGCAGTACTTC. Protein sequence: CASSLDFRIRRGYEQYF. The rearrangement uses TRBV5-1 and TRBJ2-7; no definite D call. The CDR3 is 17 residues long. Looked up from germline, CDR1 is SGHRS and CDR2 is YFSETQ. The V end lost 0 bases, the J end lost 3 bases, and 19 bases lay between the germline ends.

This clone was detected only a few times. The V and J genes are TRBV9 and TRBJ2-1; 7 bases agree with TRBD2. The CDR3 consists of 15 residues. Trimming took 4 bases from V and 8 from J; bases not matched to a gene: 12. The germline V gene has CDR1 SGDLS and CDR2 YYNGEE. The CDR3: CASSPSGLPLDEQFF. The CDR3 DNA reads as TGTGCCAGCAGCCCGTCGGGACTACCGTTGGATGAGCAGTTCTTC. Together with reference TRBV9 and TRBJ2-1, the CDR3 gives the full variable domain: DSGVTQTPKHLITATGQRVTLRCSPRSGDLSVYWYQQSLDQGLQFLIQYYNGEERAKGNILERFSAQQFPDLHSELNLSSLELGDSALYFCASSPSGLPLDEQFFGPGTRLTVL.

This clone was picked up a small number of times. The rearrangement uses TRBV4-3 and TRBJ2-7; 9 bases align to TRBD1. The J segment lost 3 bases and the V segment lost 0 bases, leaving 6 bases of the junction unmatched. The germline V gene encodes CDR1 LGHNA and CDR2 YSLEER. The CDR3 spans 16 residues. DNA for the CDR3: TGCGCCAGCAGCCAAGAGGGAGGGACAGGGCTCTACGAGCAGTACTTC. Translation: CASSQEGGTGLYEQYF.

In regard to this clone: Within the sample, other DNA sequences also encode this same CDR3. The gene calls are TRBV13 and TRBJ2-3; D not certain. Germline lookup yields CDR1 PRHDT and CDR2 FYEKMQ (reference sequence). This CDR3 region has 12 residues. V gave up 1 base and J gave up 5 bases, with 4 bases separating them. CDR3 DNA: TGTGCCAGCAGCTTAGATGGAGATACGCAGTATTTT. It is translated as CASSLDGDTQYF.